The 30 T cell receptor beta chains listed next were all sequenced from one sample in a study of control samples from healthy donors and cancer patients. Using immunoSEQ multiplex PCR, the repertoire was profiled, and TCRdb retains in-frame clones only, with some absent. The sample lists around 50,000 clones, 90% to 95% occurring once. Sequencing input: blood. The origin of the receptors is a man aged 25 to 45 in good health.

This clone was observed a single time. V is TRBV7-2 and J is TRBJ2-5; possible D gene TRBD1, 5 bases. The V gene lost 5 bases and the J gene lost 6 bases, with 13 bases spanning the gap. Per the germline V gene, CDR1 is SGHTA and CDR2 is FQGNSA. The CDR3 has 13 amino acids. The DNA of the CDR3 is TGTGCCAGCAGCCTAGACAGCGTTCAGACCCAGTACTTC. This sequence encodes CASSLDSVQTQYF.

This clone was seen just once. The chain links TRBV11-2 to TRBJ2-2; 7 nucleotides agree with TRBD1. Germline-derived CDR1 and CDR2 are SGHAT and FQNNGV. The CDR3 is 16 residues long. The V gene end was trimmed by 6 bases and the J gene end by 6 bases; junction bases not matched to a gene: 13. The CDR3 sequence is CASRNPRDSVPGELFF. The CDR3 DNA follows: TGTGCCAGCAGAAATCCCCGGGACAGCGTGCCCGGGGAGCTGTTTTTT.

The chain employs TRBV28 and TRBJ2-5; TRBD2 matches 11 bases. V was pared by 5 bases and J by 3 bases, with 8 bases of the junction left unmatched. Germline-derived CDR1 and CDR2 are MDHEN and SYDVKM. CDR3 length: 16 amino acids. The CDR3 coding sequence is TGTGCCAGCAGTCCCCAGACTAGCGGGAATAAAGAGACCCAGTACTTC. Translation gives CASSPQTSGNKETQYF.

This chain links TRBV6-5 with TRBJ2-2, with TRBD1 matching over 7 bases. V lost 8 bases and J lost 0; bases outside the gene matches: 6. CDR1 and CDR2 from the germline V gene are MNHEY and SVGAGI. This CDR3 is 15 amino acids long. The CDR3 DNA is TGTGCCAGCGCCGAGCAGGGGGCGAACACCGGGGAGCTGTTTTTT. Protein product: CASAEQGANTGELFF.

The V and J genes are TRBV5-1 and TRBJ1-1, with D tentatively TRBD1 (5 bases). The germline gives CDR1 SGHRS, CDR2 YFSETQ. This CDR3 spans 14 amino acids. V lost 7 bases and J 1 base, leaving 14 bases between the germline ends. The CDR3 DNA reads TGCGCCAGCGTACCAGGGCCAGGGAACACTGAAGCTTTCTTT. Its protein product is CASVPGPGNTEAFF.

The chain has TRBV7-9 and TRBJ2-2, with D possibly being TRBD1 or TRBD2 (6 bases each). Per germline, CDR1 SEHNR and CDR2 FQNEAQ (reference sequence). V was pared by 10 bases and J by 3 bases, with 21 bases between. This CDR3 has 16 amino acids. The chain's CDR3 is CANAPGARSDTGELFF. CDR3 in DNA: TGTGCCAACGCGCCGGGGGCGCGTTCTGACACCGGGGAGCTGTTTTTT. Supplemented by reference TRBV7-9 and TRBJ2-2, the full variable domain reads DTGVSQNPRHKITKRGQNVTFRCDPISEHNRLYWYRQTLGQGPEFLTYFQNEAQLEKSRLLSDRFSAERPKGSFSTLEIQRTEQGDSAMYLCANAPGARSDTGELFFGEGSRLTVL.

This clone was observed once. For the CDR3, the DNA is TGTGCCAGCAGCTCCGGAGCCAGCAATCAGCCCCAGCATTTT. Amino acid sequence: CASSSGASNQPQHF. V usage is TRBV9 and J usage is TRBJ1-5; no clear D gene. Trimming stripped 4 bases from V and 1 base from J, with 9 bases between. CDR3 length equals 14 residues. Germline V gene data show CDR1 as SGDLS and CDR2 as YYNGEE. Looking up the rest from reference TRBV9 and TRBJ1-5 gives the full variable domain: DSGVTQTPKHLITATGQRVTLRCSPRSGDLSVYWYQQSLDQGLQFLIQYYNGEERAKGNILERFSAQQFPDLHSELNLSSLELGDSALYFCASSSGASNQPQHFGDGTRLSIL.

The chain links TRBV5-4 to TRBJ2-5; D might be TRBD2 (5 bases). V was shortened by 4 bases and J by 5 bases, with 21 bases between the two germline ends. Germline values: CDR1 SGHNT, CDR2 YYREEE (reference sequence). This CDR3 has 16 amino acids. The CDR3 DNA sequence: TGTGCCAGCAGCCAAAGGACTTTTCTTGGAGTGGAGACCCAGTACTTC. It is translated as CASSQRTFLGVETQYF.

The chain links TRBV9 to TRBJ2-2, with 8 bases lining up with TRBD1. V lost 0 bases and J lost 4; bases outside the gene matches: 5. CDR3 size: 16 residues. The V gene's germline CDR1 is SGDLS and CDR2 YYNGEE. The CDR3 bases are TGTGCCAGCAGCGTAGAGACAGGGGAGTTCACCGGGGAGCTGTTTTTT. This translates into CASSVETGEFTGELFF.

This clone was found a few times. The chain employs TRBV7-9 and TRBJ2-7; D ambiguous. CDR1 is SEHNR and CDR2 is FQNEAQ in the germline V gene (reference sequence). There are 14 residues in the CDR3. The ends were cut back, 0 bases at V and 1 base at J, with 7 bases in the middle. The CDR3: CASSLADKSYEQYF. The CDR3 coding sequence is TGTGCCAGCAGCTTAGCAGATAAATCCTACGAGCAGTACTTC.

The chain links TRBV18 to TRBJ1-3, with TRBD1 identical over 8 bases. The ends lost 2 bases at V and 0 bases at J; junction bases unmatched: 15. This CDR3 comprises 20 residues. From germline, CDR1 is KGHSH and CDR2 LQKENI. CDR3 sequence (DNA): TGTGCCAGCTCACCAGTCGGACAGGGCAGATTAAGTACCTCTGGAAACACCATATATTTT. Amino acid sequence: CASSPVGQGRLSTSGNTIYF.

This clone was recorded once. This chain uses TRBV7-3 with TRBJ2-2; D is undetermined. Trimming removed 3 bases from V and 2 bases from J, with 10 bases in between. This CDR3 is 15 amino acids long. Looked up from germline, CDR1 is SGHTA and CDR2 is FQGTGA. This chain's CDR3 is CASSFGPINTGELFF. The CDR3 DNA reads TGTGCCAGCAGCTTTGGACCTATAAACACCGGGGAGCTGTTTTTT.

The gene calls are TRBV6-6 and TRBJ1-1; TRBD1 is a possible D gene (5 bases). This CDR3 contains 12 residues. V lost 6 bases and J 6 bases, leaving 11 bases between the germline ends. Germline V gives CDR1 MNHNY, CDR2 SVGAGI (reference sequence). The CDR3 loop is CASSDSVPEAFF. The CDR3 coding sequence is TGTGCCAGCAGCGACAGTGTGCCTGAAGCTTTCTTT.

The chain joins TRBV11-2 to TRBJ2-1; D is perhaps TRBD2 (5 bases). From germline, CDR1 is SGHAT and CDR2 FQNNGV. V lost 6 bases to trimming and J lost 8 bases, with 17 bases between them. The CDR3 spans 14 residues. The CDR3 DNA follows: TGTGCCAGCAGTAGGAGTAGCTCCGGGGATGAGCAGTTCTTC. This translates into CASSRSSSGDEQFF.

The chain recombines TRBV19 with TRBJ1-6, with D maybe TRBD1 (6 bases). The CDR3 is 13 amino acids. Germline V lookup: CDR1 LNHDA, CDR2 SQIVND (reference sequence). V gave up 4 bases and J gave up 9 bases, with 10 bases separating them. This CDR3 reads CASSTQQGSPLHF. The CDR3 nucleotides read TGTGCCAGTAGTACACAACAGGGTTCACCCCTCCACTTT.

This sequence joins TRBV5-6 and TRBJ2-1, with D perhaps being TRBD1 or TRBD2 (5 bases each). Germline values: CDR1 SGHDT, CDR2 YYEEEE. V was shortened by 4 bases and J by 15 bases, with 17 bases between the two germline ends. This CDR3 is 12 amino acids long. In nucleotides, the CDR3 is TGTGCCAGCAGCCTGGGACGTAAGCTGCCGTTCTTC. Translating it yields CASSLGRKLPFF. Full variable domain (remainder filled in from reference TRBV5-6 and TRBJ2-1): DAGVTQSPTHLIKTRGQQVTLRCSPKSGHDTVSWYQQALGQGPQFIFQYYEEEERQRGNFPDRFSGHQFPNYSSELNVNALLLGDSALYLCASSLGRKLPFFGPGTRLTVL.

This chain links TRBV5-4 with TRBJ2-1, with TRBD2 matching 8 bases. This CDR3 is built from 17 residues. Germline assignment: CDR1 SGHNT and CDR2 YYREEE (reference sequence). V shed 4 bases, J shed 0 bases, and the junction held 9 bases outside the gene matches. The CDR3 loop reads CASSIGGAGGSYNEQFF. The DNA of the CDR3 is TGTGCCAGCAGCATTGGGGGGGCGGGAGGCTCCTACAATGAGCAGTTCTTC.

The chain joins TRBV7-2 to TRBJ2-2, with 7 bases lining up with TRBD1. Germline-derived CDR1 and CDR2 are SGHTA and FQGNSA. V gave up 3 bases and J gave up 4 bases; unmatched junction bases: 2. The CDR3 runs 14 residues. The CDR3 spells CASSFSGGTGELFF. DNA of the CDR3: TGTGCCAGCAGCTTTTCAGGGGGCACCGGGGAGCTGTTTTTT.

The V and J genes are TRBV12-3 or TRBV12-4 and TRBJ1-2; possible D gene TRBD1, 5 bases. The CDR3 is 13 amino acids. V lost 6 bases and J 4 bases, leaving 12 bases between the germline ends. The CDR3 DNA is TGTGCCAGCAGCCCCAGGGATCCCTATGGCTACACCTTC. This codes for CASSPRDPYGYTF.

The chain has TRBV6-6 and TRBJ1-1, with D possibly matching TRBD1 (6 bases). This CDR3 has 15 residues. CDR1 and CDR2 from the germline V gene are MNHNY and SVGAGI (reference sequence). Trimming left V 1 base short and J 0 bases short, with 9 bases between. CDR3 loop: CASSYWTAMNTEAFF. CDR3 DNA sequence: TGTGCCAGCAGTTACTGGACAGCCATGAACACTGAAGCTTTCTTT.

Here the CDR3 DNA reads TGTGCCAGTAGTATAACTAGCGGGAACCCCAATGAGCAGTTCTTC. This sequence encodes CASSITSGNPNEQFF. The chain carries TRBV19 and TRBJ2-1; 10 bases map to TRBD2. The CDR3 is 15 residues long. Per germline, CDR1 LNHDA and CDR2 SQIVND (reference sequence). V was clipped by 2 bases and J by 6 bases; unmatched bases: 4.

The CDR3 sequence: CASSTGRPNTEAFF. For the CDR3, the DNA is TGTGCCAGCAGCACGGGACGGCCGAACACTGAAGCTTTCTTT. The chain is built from TRBV11-2 and TRBJ1-1, with a possible D match to TRBD1 (5 bases). The germline V and J ends were trimmed by 5 bases and 1 base, with 11 bases remaining between them. This CDR3 is built from 14 residues. Germline values: CDR1 SGHAT, CDR2 FQNNGV.

The chain is built from TRBV5-4 and TRBJ2-5; D might be TRBD1 (5 bases). CDR3 length: 14 amino acids. Germline V gene sequence: CDR1 SGHNT, CDR2 YYREEE (reference sequence). Trimming pared 0 bases from V and 5 bases from J, leaving 11 bases between. The CDR3 region has the DNA TGTGCCAGCAGCTTGGCCAGCAGGGTCGAGACCCAGTACTTC. This encodes CASSLASRVETQYF.

The chain uses TRBV28 and TRBJ2-7; TRBD1 aligns across 7 bases. CDR1 is MDHEN, CDR2 SYDVKM, per germline. Trimming removed 4 bases from V and 3 bases from J; junction bases left unmatched: 12. The CDR3 contains 16 residues. The CDR3: CASSSSYKGQNYEQYF. Written as DNA, the CDR3 is TGTGCCAGCAGTTCCTCATATAAGGGACAGAACTACGAGCAGTACTTC.

This rearrangement joins TRBV4-1 to TRBJ2-1; D remains ambiguous. V gave up 0 bases and J gave up 0 bases, with 6 bases separating them. The germline CDR1 and CDR2 sequences are MGHRA and YSYEKL. This CDR3 region has 15 residues. CDR3 sequence reads: CASSQDSNSYNEQFF. Here the CDR3 DNA reads TGCGCCAGCAGCCAAGACTCCAACTCCTACAATGAGCAGTTCTTC.

This sequence joins TRBV7-2 and TRBJ2-3; D is possibly TRBD2 (6 bases). The CDR3 contains 16 residues. The germline V gene has CDR1 SGHTA and CDR2 FQGNSA. V gave up 5 bases and J gave up 2 bases, with 17 bases separating them. CDR3 DNA sequence: TGTGCCAGCAGCCTGGTTGGGGGACTCAACACAGATACGCAGTATTTT. Protein: CASSLVGGLNTDTQYF.

The J gene is TRBJ2-5, the V gene TRBV5-1; TRBD2 agrees at 8 bases. CDR1 is SGHRS, CDR2 YFSETQ, per germline. J lost 4 bases, V lost 2 bases, and 4 bases had no gene match. CDR3 length: 14 residues. CDR3 bases: TGCGCCAGCAGCTTAGGCCTAGCGGGAGAGACCCAGTACTTC. This codes for CASSLGLAGETQYF. Full variable domain (outside the CDR3, taken from reference TRBV5-1 and TRBJ2-5): KAGVTQTPRYLIKTRGQQVTLSCSPISGHRSVSWYQQTPGQGLQFLFEYFSETQRNKGNFPGRFSGRQFSNSRSEMNVSTLELGDSALYLCASSLGLAGETQYFGPGTRLLVL.

The chain has TRBV19 and TRBJ2-2; 8 bases map to TRBD2. Germline V gene lookup returns CDR1 LNHDA and CDR2 SQIVND (reference sequence). There are 15 residues in the CDR3. V was clipped by 2 bases and J by 4 bases; unmatched bases: 3. CDR3 bases: TGTGCCAGTAGTATATACGGACTAGCCACCGGGGAGCTGTTTTTT. It is translated as CASSIYGLATGELFF.

V is TRBV15 and J is TRBJ2-3; TRBD2 agrees at 11 bases. CDR3 size: 15 residues. V shed 7 bases, J shed 3 bases, and the junction held 6 bases outside the gene matches. The germline V gene has CDR1 LNHNV and CDR2 YYDKDF (reference sequence). CDR3 sequence (DNA): TGTGCCACCACGGAAACTAGCGGGAGTACAGATACGCAGTATTTT. Its translation: CATTETSGSTDTQYF.

The chain links TRBV9 to TRBJ2-2, with TRBD2 identical over 13 bases. J gave up 6 bases and V 3 bases, and 11 bases lay outside the gene matches. The CDR3 runs 18 residues. The germline gives CDR1 SGDLS, CDR2 YYNGEE. CDR3 in DNA: TGTGCCAGCAGCGGGACTAGCGGGAGAGGAGGACTGGCCGGGGAGCTGTTTTTT. It codes for CASSGTSGRGGLAGELFF.